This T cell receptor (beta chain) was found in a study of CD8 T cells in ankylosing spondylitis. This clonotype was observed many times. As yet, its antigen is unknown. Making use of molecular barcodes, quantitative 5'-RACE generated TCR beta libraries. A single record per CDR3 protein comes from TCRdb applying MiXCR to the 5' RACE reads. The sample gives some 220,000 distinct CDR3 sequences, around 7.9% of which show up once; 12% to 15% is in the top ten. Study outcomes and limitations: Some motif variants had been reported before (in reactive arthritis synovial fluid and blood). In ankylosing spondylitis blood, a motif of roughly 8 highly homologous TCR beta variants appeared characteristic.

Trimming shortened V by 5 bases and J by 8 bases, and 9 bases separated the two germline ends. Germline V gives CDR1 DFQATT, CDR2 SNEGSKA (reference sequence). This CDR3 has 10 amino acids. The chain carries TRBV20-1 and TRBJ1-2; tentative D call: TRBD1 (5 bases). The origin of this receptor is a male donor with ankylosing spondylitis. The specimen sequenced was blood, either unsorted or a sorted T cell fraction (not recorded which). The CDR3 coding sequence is TGCAGTGCTGCAGGGCGCGGCTACACCTTC. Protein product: CSAAGRGYTF.